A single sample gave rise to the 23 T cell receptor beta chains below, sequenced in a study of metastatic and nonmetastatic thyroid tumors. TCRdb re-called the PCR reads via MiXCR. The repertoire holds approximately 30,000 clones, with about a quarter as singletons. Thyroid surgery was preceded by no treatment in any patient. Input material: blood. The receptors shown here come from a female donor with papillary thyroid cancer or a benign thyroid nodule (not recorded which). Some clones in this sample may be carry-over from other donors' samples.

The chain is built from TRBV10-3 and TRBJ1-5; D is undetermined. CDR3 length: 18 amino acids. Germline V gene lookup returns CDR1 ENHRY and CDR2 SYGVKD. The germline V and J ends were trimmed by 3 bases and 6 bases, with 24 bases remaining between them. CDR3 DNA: TGTGCCATCAGTGATTCGGTAGTCTTAGCCACCGTACGTCAGCCCCAGCATTTT. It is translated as CAISDSVVLATVRQPQHF.

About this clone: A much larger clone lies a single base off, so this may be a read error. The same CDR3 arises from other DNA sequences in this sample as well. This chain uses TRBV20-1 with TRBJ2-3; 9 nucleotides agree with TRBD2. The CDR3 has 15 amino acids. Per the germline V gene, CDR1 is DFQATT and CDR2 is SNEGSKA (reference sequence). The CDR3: CSASSLAGYTDTQYF. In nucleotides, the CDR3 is TGCAGTGCTAGTTCACTAGCGGGTTACACGGATACGCAGTACTTT.

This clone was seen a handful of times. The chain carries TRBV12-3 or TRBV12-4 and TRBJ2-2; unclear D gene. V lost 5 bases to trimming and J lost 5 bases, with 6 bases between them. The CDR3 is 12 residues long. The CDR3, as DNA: TGTGCCAGCAGTGGGGAAACCGGGGAGCTGTTTTTT. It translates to CASSGETGELFF.

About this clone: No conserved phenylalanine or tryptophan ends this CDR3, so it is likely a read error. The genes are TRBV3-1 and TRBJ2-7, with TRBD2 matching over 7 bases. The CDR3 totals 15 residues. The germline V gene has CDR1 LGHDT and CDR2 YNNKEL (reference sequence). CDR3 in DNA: TGTGCCCGCAGCCCCCAGCGGGACCGTACCTACGAGCAGTACTTA. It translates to CARSPQRDRTYEQYL.

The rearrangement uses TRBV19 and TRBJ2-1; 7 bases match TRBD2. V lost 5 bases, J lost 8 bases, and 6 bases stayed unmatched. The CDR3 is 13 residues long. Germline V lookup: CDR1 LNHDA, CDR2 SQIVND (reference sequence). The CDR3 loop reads CASSWRETDEQFF. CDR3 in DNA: TGTGCCAGTAGTTGGCGGGAGACGGATGAGCAGTTCTTC.

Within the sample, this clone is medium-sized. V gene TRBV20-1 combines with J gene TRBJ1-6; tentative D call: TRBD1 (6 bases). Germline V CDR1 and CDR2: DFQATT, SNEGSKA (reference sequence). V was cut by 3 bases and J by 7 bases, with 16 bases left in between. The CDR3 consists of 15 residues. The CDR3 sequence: CSASRDKGRNSPLHF. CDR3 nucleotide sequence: TGCAGTGCTAGTAGGGACAAGGGAAGAAATTCACCCCTCCACTTT.

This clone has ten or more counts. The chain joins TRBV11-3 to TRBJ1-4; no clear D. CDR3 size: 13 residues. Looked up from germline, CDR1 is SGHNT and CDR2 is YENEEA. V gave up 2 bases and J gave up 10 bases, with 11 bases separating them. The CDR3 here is CASSLYGEGKLFF. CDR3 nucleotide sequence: TGTGCCAGCAGCTTATACGGGGAGGGAAAACTGTTTTTT.

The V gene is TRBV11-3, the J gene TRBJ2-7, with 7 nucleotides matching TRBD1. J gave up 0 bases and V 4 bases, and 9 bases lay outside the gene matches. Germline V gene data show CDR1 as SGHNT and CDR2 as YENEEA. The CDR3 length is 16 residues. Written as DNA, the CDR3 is TGTGCCAGCAGCTCCCTGGACAGGACAAGCTCCTACGAGCAGTACTTC. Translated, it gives CASSSLDRTSSYEQYF.

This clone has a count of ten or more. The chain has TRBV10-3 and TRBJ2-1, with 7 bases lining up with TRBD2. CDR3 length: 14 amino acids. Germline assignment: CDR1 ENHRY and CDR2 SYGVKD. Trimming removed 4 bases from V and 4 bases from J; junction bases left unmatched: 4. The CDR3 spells CAISGGGRYNEQFF. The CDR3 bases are TGTGCCATCAGTGGGGGAGGGCGATACAATGAGCAGTTCTTC.

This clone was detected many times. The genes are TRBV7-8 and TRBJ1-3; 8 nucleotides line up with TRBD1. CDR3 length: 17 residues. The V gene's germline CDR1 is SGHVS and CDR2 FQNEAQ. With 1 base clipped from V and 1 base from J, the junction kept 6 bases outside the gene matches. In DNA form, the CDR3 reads TGTGCCAGCAGCTTAGTTGACAGGGGAGGTTCTGGAAACACCATATATTTT. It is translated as CASSLVDRGGSGNTIYF.

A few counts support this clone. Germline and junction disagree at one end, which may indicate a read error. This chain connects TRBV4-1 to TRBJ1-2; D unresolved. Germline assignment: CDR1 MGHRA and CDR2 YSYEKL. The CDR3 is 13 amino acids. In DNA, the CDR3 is TGCGCCAGCAGCCAAAGACGGAACTATTGCTACACCTTC. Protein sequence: CASSQRRNYCYTF.

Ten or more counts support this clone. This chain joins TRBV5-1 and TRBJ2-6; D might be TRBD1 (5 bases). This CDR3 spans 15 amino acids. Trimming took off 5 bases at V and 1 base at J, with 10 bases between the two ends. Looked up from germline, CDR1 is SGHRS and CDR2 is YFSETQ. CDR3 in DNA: TGCGCCAGCAGTTCCGCAGGGTCTGGGGCCAACGTCCTGACTTTC. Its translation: CASSSAGSGANVLTF.

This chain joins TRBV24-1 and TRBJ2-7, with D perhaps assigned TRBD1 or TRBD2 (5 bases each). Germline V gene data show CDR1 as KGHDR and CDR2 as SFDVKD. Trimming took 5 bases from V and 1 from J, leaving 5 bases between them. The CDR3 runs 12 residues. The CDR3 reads CATSGGSYEQYF. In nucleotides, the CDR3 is TGTGCCACCAGTGGGGGGTCCTACGAGCAGTACTTC.

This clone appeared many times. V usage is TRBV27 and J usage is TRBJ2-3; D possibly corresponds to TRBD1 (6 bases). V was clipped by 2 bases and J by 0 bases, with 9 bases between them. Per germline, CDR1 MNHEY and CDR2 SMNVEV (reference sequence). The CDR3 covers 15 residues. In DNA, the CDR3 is TGTGCCAGCAGTTTAAGAGGACAGAGCACAGATACGCAGTATTTT. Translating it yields CASSLRGQSTDTQYF.

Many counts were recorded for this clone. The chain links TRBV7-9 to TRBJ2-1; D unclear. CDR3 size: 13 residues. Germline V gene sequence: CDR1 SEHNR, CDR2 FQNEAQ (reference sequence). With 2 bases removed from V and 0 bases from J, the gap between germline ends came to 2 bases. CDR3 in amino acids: CASSLSSYNEQFF. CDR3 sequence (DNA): TGTGCCAGCAGCTTAAGCTCCTACAATGAGCAGTTCTTC.

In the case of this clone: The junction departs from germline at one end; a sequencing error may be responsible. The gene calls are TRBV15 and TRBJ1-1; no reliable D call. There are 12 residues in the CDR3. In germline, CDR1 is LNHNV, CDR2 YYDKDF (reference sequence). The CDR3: CVTSCDGEVTFF. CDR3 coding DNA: TGTGTCACCAGCTGCGACGGAGAGGTAACTTTCTTT.

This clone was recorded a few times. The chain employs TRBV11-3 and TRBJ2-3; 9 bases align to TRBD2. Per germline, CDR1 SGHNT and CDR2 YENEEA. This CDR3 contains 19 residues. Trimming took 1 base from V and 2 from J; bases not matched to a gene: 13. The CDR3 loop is CASSLGGLAGPWATDTQYF. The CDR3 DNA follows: TGTGCCAGCAGCTTAGGTGGTCTAGCGGGACCCTGGGCCACAGATACGCAGTATTTT.

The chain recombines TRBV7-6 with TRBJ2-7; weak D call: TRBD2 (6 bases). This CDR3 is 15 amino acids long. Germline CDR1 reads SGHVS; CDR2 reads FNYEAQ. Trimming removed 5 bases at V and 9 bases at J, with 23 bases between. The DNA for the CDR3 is TGTGCCAGCAGCCCGCTAGCGCGAGGGCCGGGCGGGCAGTACTTC. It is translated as CASSPLARGPGGQYF.

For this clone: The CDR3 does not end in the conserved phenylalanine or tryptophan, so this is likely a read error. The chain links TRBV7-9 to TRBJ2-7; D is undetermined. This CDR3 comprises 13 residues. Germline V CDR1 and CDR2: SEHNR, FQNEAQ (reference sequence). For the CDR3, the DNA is TGCGCCACCGGACGGACGAACTCCTACGAGCAGTACTGC. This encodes CATGRTNSYEQYC.

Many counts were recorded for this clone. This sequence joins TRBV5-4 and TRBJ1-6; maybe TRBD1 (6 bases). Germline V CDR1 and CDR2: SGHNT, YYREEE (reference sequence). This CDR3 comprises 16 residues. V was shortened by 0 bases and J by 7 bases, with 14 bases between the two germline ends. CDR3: CASSLAGTGRNSPLHF. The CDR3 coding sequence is TGTGCCAGCAGCTTGGCCGGAACAGGGAGGAATTCACCCCTCCACTTT.

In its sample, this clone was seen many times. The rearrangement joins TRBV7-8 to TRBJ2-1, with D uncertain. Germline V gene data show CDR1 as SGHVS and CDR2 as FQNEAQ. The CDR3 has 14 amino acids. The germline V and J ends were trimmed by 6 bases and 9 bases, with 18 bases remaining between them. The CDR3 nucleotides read TGTGCCAGCAGAACCAACACCCAAATAGGTGAGCAGTTCTTC. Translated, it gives CASRTNTQIGEQFF.

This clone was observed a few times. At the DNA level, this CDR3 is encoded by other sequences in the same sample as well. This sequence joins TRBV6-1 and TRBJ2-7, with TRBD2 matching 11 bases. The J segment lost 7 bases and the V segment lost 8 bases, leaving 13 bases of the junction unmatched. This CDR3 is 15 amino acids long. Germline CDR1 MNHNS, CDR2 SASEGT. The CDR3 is CASGSTSGGFGEQYF. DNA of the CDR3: TGTGCCAGCGGCTCTACTAGCGGGGGTTTTGGTGAGCAGTACTTC.

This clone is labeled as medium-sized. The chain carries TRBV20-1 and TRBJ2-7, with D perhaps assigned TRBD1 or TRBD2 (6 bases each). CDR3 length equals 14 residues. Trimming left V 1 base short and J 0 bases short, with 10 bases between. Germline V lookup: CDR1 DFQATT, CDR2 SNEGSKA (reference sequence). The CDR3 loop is CSARVGGGSYEQYF. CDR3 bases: TGCAGTGCTAGAGTTGGAGGGGGCTCCTACGAGCAGTACTTC.